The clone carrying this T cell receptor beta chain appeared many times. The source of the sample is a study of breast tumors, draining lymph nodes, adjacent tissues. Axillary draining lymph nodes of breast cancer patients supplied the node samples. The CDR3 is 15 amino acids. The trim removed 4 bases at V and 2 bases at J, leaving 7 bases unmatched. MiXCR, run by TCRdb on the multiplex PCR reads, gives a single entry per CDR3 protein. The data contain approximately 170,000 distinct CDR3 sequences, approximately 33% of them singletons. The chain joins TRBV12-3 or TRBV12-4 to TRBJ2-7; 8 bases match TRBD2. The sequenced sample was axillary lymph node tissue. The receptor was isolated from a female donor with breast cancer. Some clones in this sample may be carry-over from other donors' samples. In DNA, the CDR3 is TGTGCCAGCAGTTCTAGCGGGCGAGCTACCTACGAGCAGTACTTC. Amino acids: CASSSSGRATYEQYF.